Sequencing of this TCR beta chain was carried out in a study of regulatory T cells in long-lasting Graves disease (dated by TCRdb to the early 2020s). Study-wide context: Newly diagnosed Graves' disease patients had taken antithyroid drugs for less than 3 months. A total of 33 samples underwent TCR sequencing: about 13 from persistent and 20 from newly diagnosed Graves' disease patients. Peripheral blood TCR sequencing and RNA sequencing compared persistent Graves' disease patients with newly diagnosed Graves' disease patients. The study took place in China and was registered as a clinical trial.

This clonotype was counted ten times or more. Its antigen is unknown. The input lacks base qualities; no much larger clone sits a single base away. V trim: 5 bases; J trim: 5 bases; unmatched bases: 7. Including cysteine and phenylalanine, the CDR3 has 14 amino acids. Only the CDR3 part of the read is kept: 42 bases, read in frame from the first base. From the germline V gene (reference sequence), CDR1 is LGHDT and CDR2 is YNNKEL. The sample's time point label is to be understood as: newly diagnosed GD, antithyroid drugs for less than 3 months. For both TCR sequencing and RNA sequencing, RNA was extracted from PBMCs using TRIzol. The diagnosis of Graves' disease was made according to American Thyroid Association guidelines. Recruitment of patients was carried out at an endocrinology department in Xi'an, China. From each patient, around 9 milliliters of peripheral blood was collected into an EDTA anticoagulant tube. Ficoll Paque Plus density gradient separation was used to isolate PBMCs, and no further T cell sorting was done. An Agilent 2100 Bioanalyzer and agarose gel were used to check RNA quality, while a NanoDrop 2000 measured RNA concentration.

The paper's findings and limits, for the study overall: Sequencing and analysis were limited to the TCR beta chain. As a limitation, the authors acknowledged that the small sample size may reduce accuracy. Only peripheral blood was studied, because thyroid tissue, the primary lesion, was inaccessible. Compared with newly diagnosed patients, persistent Graves' disease patients had lower TCR Shannon entropy and fewer highly expanded clones, which suggests clonal expansion. More public clonotypes were shared among persistent patients (roughly 2,900) than among newly diagnosed patients (more than 900). TRBV28, TRBJ1-2 and TRBJ2-5 were preferentially used in persistent disease, while TRBV20-1 and TRBJ2-1 were favored in newly diagnosed disease.

The method behind the library was multiplex PCR. Sequenced using an Illumina HiSeq 4000. CDR3 regions were amplified by Arm-PCR with iRepertoire HTBI primers to construct TCR beta libraries. PCR products were gel purified before sequencing. Concerning the study's data processing: A total of 62 TRBV and 14 TRBJ segments were identified across samples and were used for gene usage analysis of CDR3 amino acid clonotypes. Filtered high-quality paired reads were merged into contigs using COPE and FqMerger. BLAST was used to align contigs to IMGT TRBV, TRBD and TRBJ reference genes, and CDR3 was defined according to IMGT. Any clonotype with a frequency above 0.1% was classified as a highly expanded clone. Shannon entropy served as the measure of repertoire diversity, while the Gini coefficient captured V-J evenness. Clonotypes shared by more than one individual were considered public. TCRdb ran its own pipeline on the public reads, namely fastp trimming at Q25 and MiXCR clone calling, and kept in-frame beta chains. All rows with the same CDR3 protein become a single entry with the most common DNA and genes. It is TCRdb's table, rather than the study itself, that gives the V and J calls and clone size. The sample records about 470,000 distinct CDR3 sequences, more than 12% of which are singletons. Over 15% of the sample is taken by the ten largest.

These records were also assigned to another study, of T cells in Graves' hyperthyroidism and ophthalmopathy. As the second study states: Graves' hyperthyroidism was defined as stable when no progression to ophthalmopathy occurred over 18 months of follow-up. The hyperthyroidism patients were between 18 and 65 years old and newly diagnosed, with a disease duration of less than 2 months. Patients with uncontrolled infections, other autoimmune diseases, pregnancy or lactation were excluded. Clinical symptoms, serum thyroxine and TRAb, thyroid ultrasound, and orbital computed tomography formed the basis for the diagnoses. For the first round of RT-PCR on the TCR CDR3, the HTBI primer set was used together with the Qiagen OneStep RT-PCR kit. Most expanded thyroid clonotypes (frequency above 0.001) were also detected in blood, suggesting blood repertoires may reflect thyroid immune responses. A 13 V-J signature model separated ophthalmopathy from stable hyperthyroidism, with roughly 88% sensitivity and around 84% specificity in cross-validation and 80%/75% in testing. During validation, the model predicted progression to ophthalmopathy a median of approximately 6.5 months ahead of onset, with almost 71% sensitivity and roughly 75% specificity. To identify TCR V-J signatures that set the groups apart, the researchers used a discovery cohort of 90 to 100 patients, made up of some 41 with Graves' ophthalmopathy and about 60 with stable Graves' hyperthyroidism. An independent validation cohort of under 20 hyperthyroidism patients and 17 patients who later progressed to ophthalmopathy tested prospective prediction of ophthalmopathy. The 100 discovery patients were randomly split 7:3 into training and test sets. In roughly six Graves' hyperthyroidism patients, the study also compared T-cell repertoires from thyroid tissue with T-cell repertoires from blood. After sampling, hyperthyroidism patients received methimazole starting at 30 mg daily, and ophthalmopathy patients received high-dose intravenous methylprednisolone. Libraries were constructed in a second round of multiplex PCR, after which size selection and purification were performed. Libraries were sequenced paired-end with 100 bp reads on an Illumina HiSeq2000. Raw data were processed with SOAPnuke, discarding reads with adapters, uncalled bases, mean Phred below 15, or no exact constant-primer or identifier match. COPE v1.2.5 was used to merge the high-quality paired reads, and each unique nucleotide sequence was defined as a clonotype. MiTCR v1.1 was used to align clonotypes to the IMGT TRBV, TRBD and TRBJ reference segments. Analysis was restricted to V-J combinations with a frequency above 0.0001, which covered just over 98% of repertoires. The TCS score was defined as the ratio of F50 (clonal expansion) to E x V (chaos), calculated using BLOSUM62-based TCRdist between CDR3 peptides within each V-J. Welch's t-statistics and random forest reduced 500 to 650 V-J features to about 12, which were used in a naive Bayes classifier (R e1071). Sample size was not statistically predetermined, and blinding of investigators to group allocation was not performed. TCR Vbeta CDR3 sequencing of 135 peripheral blood samples (more than 40 ophthalmopathy, approximately 80 hyperthyroidism and around 17 progressor patients) is reported in the paper.

Recombination connected TRBV3-1 to TRBJ2-7, with 9 bases in between that match TRBD2. This receptor was identified in a young woman with Graves disease. Donor details come from another sample of the same person, matched by shared clones. Sequenced material: peripheral blood mononuclear cells (PBMCs), taken at new diagnosis, from a patient treated with antithyroid drugs. The bases read TGTGCCAGCAGCGATAGCGGGAGACCCCACGAGCAGTACTTC. Its amino acids are CASSDSGRPHEQYF.